This TCR beta chain was recovered during a study of beta chain features in type 1 diabetes. V shed 1 base and J shed 5 bases, with 15 bases lying between them. Germline assignment: CDR1 GTSNPN and CDR2 SVGIG (reference sequence). The CDR3 is 15 amino acids. What was sequenced were expressed TCRB transcripts, since all of the isolated RNA had been reverse transcribed. Some clones are missing from TCRdb's copy, which holds only in-frame ones; the method was immunoSEQ multiplex PCR. The sample comprises hundreds of thousands of clones, roughly an eighth of which are singletons, and more than 0.015% rests with the top ten. Points from the study as a whole: The study found that naive, central memory and Treg TCRB repertoires appeared more similar in patients than in healthy donors.

This clone showed up just a few times. Its antigen is not known. One heparinised blood draw, averaging roughly 0.12 L, came from each donor. The receptor comes from a man in his late teens or twenties in good health. Sequencing used naive CD4+ T cells from blood. The chain combines TRBV30 with TRBJ1-5, with D tentatively TRBD1 (6 bases). The CDR3 loop reads CAWSAQGQRHQPQHF. In nucleotides, the CDR3 is TGTGCCTGGAGTGCTCAAGGACAGCGCCATCAGCCCCAGCATTTT.